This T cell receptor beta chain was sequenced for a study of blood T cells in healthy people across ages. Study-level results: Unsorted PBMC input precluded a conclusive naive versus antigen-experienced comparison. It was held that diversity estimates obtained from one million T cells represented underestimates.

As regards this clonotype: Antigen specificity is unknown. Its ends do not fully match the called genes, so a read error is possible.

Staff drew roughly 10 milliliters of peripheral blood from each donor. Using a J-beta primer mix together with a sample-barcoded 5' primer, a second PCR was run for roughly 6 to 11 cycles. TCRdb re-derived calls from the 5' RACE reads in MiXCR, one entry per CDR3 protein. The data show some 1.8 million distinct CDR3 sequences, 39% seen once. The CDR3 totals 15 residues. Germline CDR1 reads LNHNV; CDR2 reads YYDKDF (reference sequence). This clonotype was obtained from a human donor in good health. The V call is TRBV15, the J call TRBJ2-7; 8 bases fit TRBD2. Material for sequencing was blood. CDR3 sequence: CPTSRGASGGREQYF. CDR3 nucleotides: TGTCCCACCAGCAGAGGTGCCAGCGGGGGAAGGGAGCAGTACTTC.